This paragraph covers one TCR beta chain sequence. PCR used 60 Vbeta primers and 13 Jbeta primers. Sequencing was performed with immunoSEQ multiplex PCR; in TCRdb, only in-frame clones are kept and a portion is missing. The profile shows more than 100,000 clones, around 74% of them singletons. The data originate from a study of cytomegalovirus exposure and HLA in healthy donors. This CDR3 contains 15 residues. CDR1 is MNHNS, CDR2 SASEGT, per germline. Trimming removed 4 bases from V and 0 bases from J, with 12 bases in between. The specimen sequenced was PBMCs. The sequence derives from a man in his 60s in good health and CMV-seropositive. The rearrangement links TRBV6-1 to TRBJ1-1; D remains unclear. CDR3 DNA sequence: TGTGCCAGCAGTGTTATGCAGAATATGAACACTGAAGCTTTCTTT. It translates to CASSVMQNMNTEAFF.